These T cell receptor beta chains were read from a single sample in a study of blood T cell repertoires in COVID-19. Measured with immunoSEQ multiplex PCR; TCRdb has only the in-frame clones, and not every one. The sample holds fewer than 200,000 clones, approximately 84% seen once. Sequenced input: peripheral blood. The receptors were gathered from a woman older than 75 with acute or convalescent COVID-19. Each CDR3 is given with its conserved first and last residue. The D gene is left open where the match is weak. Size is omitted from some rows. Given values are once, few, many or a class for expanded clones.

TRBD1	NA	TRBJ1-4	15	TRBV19	TGTGCCAGTAGTATAAGAGGGGGCTCTAATGAAAAACTGTTTTTT	CASSIRGGSNEKLFF
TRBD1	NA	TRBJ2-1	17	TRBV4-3	TGCGCCAGCAGCCCACTACCGGTGGGACAGCCCTACAATGAGCAGTTCTTC	CASSPLPVGQPYNEQFF
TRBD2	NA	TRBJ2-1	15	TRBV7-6	TGTGCCAGCAGCATCCTAGCGGGAGGGTCTAATGAGCAGTTCTTC	CASSILAGGSNEQFF
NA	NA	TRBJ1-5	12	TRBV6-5	TGTGCCAGCAGTTACTCGGGGCGAGCTTGGGATTTT	CASSYSGRAWDF
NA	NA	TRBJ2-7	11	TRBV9	TGTGCCAGCAGCGCAGGGTACGAGCAGTACTTC	CASSAGYEQYF
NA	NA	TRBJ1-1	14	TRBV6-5	TGTGCCAGCAGTTACTCGCAGGGAACCACTGAAGCTTTCTTT	CASSYSQGTTEAFF
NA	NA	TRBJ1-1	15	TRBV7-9	TGTGCCAGCAGCTCCAGACAGGCCTTGGACACTGAAGCTTTCTTT	CASSSRQALDTEAFF
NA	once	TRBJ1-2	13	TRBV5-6	TGTGCCAGCAGCGGTCAGGGGCTCTATGGCTACACCTTC	CASSGQGLYGYTF
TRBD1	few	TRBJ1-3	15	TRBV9	TGTGCCAGCAGCGGGACAGGGTACCCTGGAAACACCATATATTTT	CASSGTGYPGNTIYF
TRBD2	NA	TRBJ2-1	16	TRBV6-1	TGTGCCAGCAGTGAAAAAGGACTAGCTAACTACAATGAGCAGTTCTTC	CASSEKGLANYNEQFF
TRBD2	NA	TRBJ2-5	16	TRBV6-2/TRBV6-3	TGTGCCAGCAGTTACGGAGCGGGGGTTATCCAAGAGACCCAGTACTTC	CASSYGAGVIQETQYF
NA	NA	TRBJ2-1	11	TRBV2	TGTGCCAGCAGCGCCCGCGGTGAGCAGTTCTTC	CASSARGEQFF
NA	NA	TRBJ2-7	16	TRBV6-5	TGTGCCAGCAGTTACAGGAGGGCGGAGGGCCTAAACGAGCAGTACTTC	CASSYRRAEGLNEQYF
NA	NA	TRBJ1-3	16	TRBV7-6	TGTGCCAGCAGCCCCCAAGGACAGCTCTCTGGAAACACCATATATTTT	CASSPQGQLSGNTIYF
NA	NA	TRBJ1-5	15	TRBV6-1	TGTGCCAGCAGTGAAGACAACTATAGCAATCAGCCCCAGCATTTT	CASSEDNYSNQPQHF
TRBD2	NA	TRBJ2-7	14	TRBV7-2	TGTGCCAGCAGCACTGGTGCGGGAGGACGAGAGCAGTACTTC	CASSTGAGGREQYF